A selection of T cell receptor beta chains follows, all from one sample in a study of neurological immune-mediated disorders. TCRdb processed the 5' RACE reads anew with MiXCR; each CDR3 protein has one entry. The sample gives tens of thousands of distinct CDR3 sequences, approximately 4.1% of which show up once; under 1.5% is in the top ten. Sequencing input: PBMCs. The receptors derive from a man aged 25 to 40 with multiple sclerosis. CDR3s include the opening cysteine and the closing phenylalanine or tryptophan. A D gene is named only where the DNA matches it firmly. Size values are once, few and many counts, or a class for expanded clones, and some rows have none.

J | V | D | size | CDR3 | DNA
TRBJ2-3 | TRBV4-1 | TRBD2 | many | CASSQDVTTSGSEDTQYF | TGCGCCAGCAGCCAAGATGTCACAACTAGCGGGTCCGAAGATACGCAGTATTTT
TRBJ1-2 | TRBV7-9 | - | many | CASSLPPNRANYGYTF | TGTGCCAGCAGCTTACCCCCTAATCGGGCCAACTATGGCTACACCTTC
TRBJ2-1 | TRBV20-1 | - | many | CSARSGSSYNEQFF | TGCAGTGCTAGGTCTGGTAGCTCCTACAATGAGCAGTTCTTC
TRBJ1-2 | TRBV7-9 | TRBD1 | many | CASSPNLGDRPDGYTF | TGTGCCAGCAGCCCTAACCTAGGGGACAGGCCCGATGGCTACACCTTC
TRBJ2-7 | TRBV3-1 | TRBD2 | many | CASSQMGLRYEQYF | TGTGCCAGCAGCCAGATGGGACTAAGGTACGAGCAGTACTTC
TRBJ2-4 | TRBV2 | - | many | CASSEAAGRRQNIQYF | TGTGCCAGCAGTGAAGCTGCCGGGCGACGGCAAAACATTCAGTACTTC
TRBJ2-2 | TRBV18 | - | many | CASSPFTNTGELFF | TGTGCCAGCTCACCATTTACGAACACCGGGGAGCTGTTTTTT
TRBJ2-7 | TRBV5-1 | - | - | CASSLEASSYEQYF | TGCGCCAGCAGCTTGGAGGCCAGCTCCTACGAGCAGTACTTC
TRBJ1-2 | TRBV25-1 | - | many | CASTLGGDYGYTF | TGTGCCAGCACCTTGGGGGGAGACTATGGCTACACCTTC
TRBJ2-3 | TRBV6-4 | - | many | CASSDSQGTDTQYF | TGTGCCAGCAGTGACTCCCAGGGCACAGATACGCAGTATTTT
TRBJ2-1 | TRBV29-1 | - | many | CSVEFLKNEQFF | TGCAGCGTTGAATTCTTAAAAAATGAGCAGTTCTTC
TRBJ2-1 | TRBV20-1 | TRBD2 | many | CSARIVGGGPAGEQFF | TGCAGTGCTAGAATTGTTGGCGGGGGTCCCGCGGGGGAGCAGTTCTTC
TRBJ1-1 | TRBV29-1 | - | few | CSVPTGQATEAFF | TGCAGCGTCCCGACAGGCCAGGCAACTGAAGCTTTCTTT
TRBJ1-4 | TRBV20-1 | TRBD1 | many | CSARGTGEKLFF | TGCAGTGCTAGAGGGACAGGCGAAAAACTGTTTTTT
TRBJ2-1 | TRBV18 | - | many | CASSLPGTSYNEQFF | TGTGCCAGCTCACTACCCGGGACATCGTACAATGAGCAGTTCTTC
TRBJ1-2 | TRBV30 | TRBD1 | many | CAWSLHRDRGRYTF | TGTGCCTGGAGTCTGCACCGGGACAGGGGGCGATACACCTTC
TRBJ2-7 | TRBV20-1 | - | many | CSARGVPPEQYF | TGCAGTGCTCGCGGCGTTCCCCCTGAGCAGTACTTC
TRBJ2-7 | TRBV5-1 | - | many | CASSLAGGDYEQYF | TGCGCCAGCAGCTTGGCGGGCGGAGACTACGAGCAGTACTTC
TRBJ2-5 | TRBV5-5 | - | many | CASSFPLATQETQYF | TGTGCCAGCAGCTTCCCCCTCGCTACACAAGAGACCCAGTACTTC
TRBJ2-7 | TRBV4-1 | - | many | CASSQDRGSYEQYF | TGCGCCAGCAGCCAAGATCGTGGGTCCTACGAGCAGTACTTC
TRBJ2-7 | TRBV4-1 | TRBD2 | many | CASSQNVGTTYEQYF | TGCGCCAGCAGTCAAAACGTCGGGACTACCTACGAGCAGTACTTC
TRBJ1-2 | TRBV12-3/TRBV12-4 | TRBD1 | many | CASNPTGGGNYGYTF | TGTGCCAGCAACCCGACAGGGGGTGGAAACTATGGCTACACCTTC
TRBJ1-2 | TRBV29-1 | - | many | CSSQVAYGYTF | TGCAGCTCCCAGGTCGCCTATGGCTACACCTTC
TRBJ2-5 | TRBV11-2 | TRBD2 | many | CASSLVTGGPLTQYF | TGTGCCAGCAGCTTAGTAACGGGGGGACCTCTGACCCAGTACTTC
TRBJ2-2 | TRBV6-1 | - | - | CASIDGEPGELFF | TGTGCCAGCATAGACGGGGAGCCCGGGGAGCTGTTTTTT
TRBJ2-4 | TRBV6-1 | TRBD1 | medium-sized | CASSEFEGAENIQYF | TGTGCCAGCAGTGAATTCGAGGGGGCAGAAAACATTCAGTACTTC